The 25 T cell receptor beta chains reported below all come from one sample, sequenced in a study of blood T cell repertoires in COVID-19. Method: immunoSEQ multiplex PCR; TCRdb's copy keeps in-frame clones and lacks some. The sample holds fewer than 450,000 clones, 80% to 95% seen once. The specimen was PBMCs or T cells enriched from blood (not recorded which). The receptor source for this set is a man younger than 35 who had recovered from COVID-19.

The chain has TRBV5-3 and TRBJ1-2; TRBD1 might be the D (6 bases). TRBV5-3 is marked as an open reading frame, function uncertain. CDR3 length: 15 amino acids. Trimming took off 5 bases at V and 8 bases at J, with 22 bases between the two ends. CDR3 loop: CARSRGQTRTRGYTF. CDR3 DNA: TGTGCCAGAAGTAGAGGACAGACCCGCACGAGAGGCTACACCTTC.

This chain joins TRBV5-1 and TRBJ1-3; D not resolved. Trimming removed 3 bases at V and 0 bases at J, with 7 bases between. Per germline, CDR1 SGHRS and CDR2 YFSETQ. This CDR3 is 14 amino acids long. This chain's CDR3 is CASSSDISGNTIYF. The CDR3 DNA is TGCGCCAGCAGCTCAGATATCTCTGGAAACACCATATATTTT.

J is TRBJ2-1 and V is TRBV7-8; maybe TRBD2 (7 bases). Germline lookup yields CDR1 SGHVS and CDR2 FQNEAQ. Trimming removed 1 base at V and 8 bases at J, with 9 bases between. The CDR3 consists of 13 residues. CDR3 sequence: CASSLGGGDEQFF. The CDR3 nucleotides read TGTGCCAGCAGCTTAGGGGGGGGCGATGAGCAGTTCTTC.

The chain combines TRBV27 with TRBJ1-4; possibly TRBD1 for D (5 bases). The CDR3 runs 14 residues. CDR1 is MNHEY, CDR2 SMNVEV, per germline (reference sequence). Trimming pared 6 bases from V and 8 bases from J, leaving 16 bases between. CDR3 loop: CASRPPGAGEKLFF. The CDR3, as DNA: TGTGCCAGCAGACCCCCTGGGGCGGGAGAAAAACTGTTTTTT.

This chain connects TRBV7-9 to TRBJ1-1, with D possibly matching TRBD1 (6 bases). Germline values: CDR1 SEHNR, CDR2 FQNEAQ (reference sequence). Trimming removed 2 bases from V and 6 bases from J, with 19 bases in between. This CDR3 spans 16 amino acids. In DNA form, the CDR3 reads TGTGCCAGCAGCTTATCTGGGGGTGGGGGCACCGCTGAAGCTTTCTTT. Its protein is CASSLSGGGGTAEAFF.

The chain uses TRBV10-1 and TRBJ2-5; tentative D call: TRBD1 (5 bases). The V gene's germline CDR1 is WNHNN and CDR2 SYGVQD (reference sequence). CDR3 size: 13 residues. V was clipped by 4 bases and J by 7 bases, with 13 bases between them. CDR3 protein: CASSAGLDGTQYF. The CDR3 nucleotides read TGCGCCAGCAGTGCAGGGTTGGACGGGACCCAGTACTTC.

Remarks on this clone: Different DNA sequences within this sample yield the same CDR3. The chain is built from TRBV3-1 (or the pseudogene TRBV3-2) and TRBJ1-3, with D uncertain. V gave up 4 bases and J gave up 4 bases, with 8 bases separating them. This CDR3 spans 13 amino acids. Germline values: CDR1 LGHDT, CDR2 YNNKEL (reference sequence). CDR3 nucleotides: TGTGCCAGCAGCCCGGGAGGGGGAAACACCATATATTTT. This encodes CASSPGGGNTIYF.

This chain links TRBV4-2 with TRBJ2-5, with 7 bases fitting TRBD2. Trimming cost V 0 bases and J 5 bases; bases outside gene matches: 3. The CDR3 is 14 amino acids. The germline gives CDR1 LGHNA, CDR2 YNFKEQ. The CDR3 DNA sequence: TGTGCCAGCAGCCAAGAGGGACTACTGGAGACCCAGTACTTC. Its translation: CASSQEGLLETQYF.

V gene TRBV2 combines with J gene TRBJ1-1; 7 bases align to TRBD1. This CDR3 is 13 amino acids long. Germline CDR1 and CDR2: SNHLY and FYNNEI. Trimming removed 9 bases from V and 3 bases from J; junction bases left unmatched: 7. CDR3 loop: CARTTGPDTEAFF. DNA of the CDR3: TGTGCCAGGACGACAGGGCCGGACACTGAAGCTTTCTTT. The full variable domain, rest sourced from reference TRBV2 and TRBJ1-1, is EPEVTQTPSHQVTQMGQEVILRCVPISNHLYFYWYRQILGQKVEFLVSFYNNEISEKSEIFDDQFSVERPDGSNFTLKIRSTKLEDSAMYFCARTTGPDTEAFFGQGTRLTVV.

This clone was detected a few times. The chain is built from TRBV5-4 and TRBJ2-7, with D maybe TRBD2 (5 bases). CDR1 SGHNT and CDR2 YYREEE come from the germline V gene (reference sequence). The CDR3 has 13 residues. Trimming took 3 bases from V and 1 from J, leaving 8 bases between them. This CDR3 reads CASSSGESYEQYF. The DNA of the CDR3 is TGTGCCAGCAGCTCCGGGGAGTCCTACGAGCAGTACTTC.

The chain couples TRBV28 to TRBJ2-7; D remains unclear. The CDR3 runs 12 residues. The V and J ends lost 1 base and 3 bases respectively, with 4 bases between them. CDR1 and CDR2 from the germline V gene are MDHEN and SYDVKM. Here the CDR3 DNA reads TGTGCCAGCAGTTTATCCAGCTACGAGCAGTACTTC. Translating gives CASSLSSYEQYF.

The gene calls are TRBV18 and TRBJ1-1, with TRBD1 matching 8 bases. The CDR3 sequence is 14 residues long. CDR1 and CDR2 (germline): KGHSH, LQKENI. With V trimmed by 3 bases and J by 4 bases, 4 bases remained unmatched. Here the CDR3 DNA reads TGTGCCAGCTCACCGATCGGACAGGGCACTGAAGCTTTCTTT. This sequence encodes CASSPIGQGTEAFF.

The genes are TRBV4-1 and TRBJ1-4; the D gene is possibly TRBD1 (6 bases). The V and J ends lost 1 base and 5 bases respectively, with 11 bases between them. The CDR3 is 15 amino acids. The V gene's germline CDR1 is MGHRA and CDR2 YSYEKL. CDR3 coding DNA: TGCGCCAGCAGCCAAGGGCGGGGGCGCAATGAAAAACTGTTTTTT. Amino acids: CASSQGRGRNEKLFF.

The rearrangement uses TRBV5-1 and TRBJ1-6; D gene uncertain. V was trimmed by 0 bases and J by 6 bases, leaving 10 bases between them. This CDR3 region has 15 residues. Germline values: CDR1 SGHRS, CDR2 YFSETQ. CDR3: CASSLDPGINSPLHF. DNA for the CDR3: TGCGCCAGCAGCTTGGATCCAGGCATTAATTCACCCCTCCACTTT.

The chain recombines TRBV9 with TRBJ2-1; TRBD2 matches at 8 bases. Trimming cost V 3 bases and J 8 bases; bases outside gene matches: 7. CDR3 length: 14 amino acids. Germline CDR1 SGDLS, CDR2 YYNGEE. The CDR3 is CASSDSGSMDEQFF. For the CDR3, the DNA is TGTGCCAGCAGCGACAGCGGGAGTATGGATGAGCAGTTCTTC.

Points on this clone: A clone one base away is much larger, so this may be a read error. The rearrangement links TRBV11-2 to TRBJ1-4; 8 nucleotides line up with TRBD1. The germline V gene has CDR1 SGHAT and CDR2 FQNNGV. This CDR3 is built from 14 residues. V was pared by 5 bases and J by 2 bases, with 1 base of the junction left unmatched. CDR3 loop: CASSPGGTNEKLFF. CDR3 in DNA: TGTGCCAGCAGCCCAGGGGGCACTAATGAAAAACTGTTTTTT.

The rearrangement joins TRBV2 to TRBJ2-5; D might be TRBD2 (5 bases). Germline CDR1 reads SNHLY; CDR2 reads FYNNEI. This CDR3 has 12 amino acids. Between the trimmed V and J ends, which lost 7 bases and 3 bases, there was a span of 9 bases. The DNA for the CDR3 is TGTGCCAGCAACGAGGGAGAAGAGACCCAGTACTTC. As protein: CASNEGEETQYF.

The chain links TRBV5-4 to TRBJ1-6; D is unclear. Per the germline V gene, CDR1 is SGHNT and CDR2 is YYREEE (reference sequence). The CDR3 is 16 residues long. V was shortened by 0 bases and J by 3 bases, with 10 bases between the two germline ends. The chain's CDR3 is CASSLGAGNYNSPLHF. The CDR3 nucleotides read TGTGCCAGCAGCTTGGGGGCAGGCAACTATAATTCACCCCTCCACTTT. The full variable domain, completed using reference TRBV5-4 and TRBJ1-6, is ETGVTQSPTHLIKTRGQQVTLRCSSQSGHNTVSWYQQALGQGPQFIFQYYREEENGRGNFPPRFSGLQFPNYSSELNVNALELDDSALYLCASSLGAGNYNSPLHFGNGTRLTVT.

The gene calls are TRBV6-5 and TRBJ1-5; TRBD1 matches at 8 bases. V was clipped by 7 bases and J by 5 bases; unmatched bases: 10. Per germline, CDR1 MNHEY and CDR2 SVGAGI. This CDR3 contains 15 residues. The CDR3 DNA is TGTGCCAGCACCACCAGACAGGGGCATGATCAGCCCCAGCATTTT. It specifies CASTTRQGHDQPQHF.

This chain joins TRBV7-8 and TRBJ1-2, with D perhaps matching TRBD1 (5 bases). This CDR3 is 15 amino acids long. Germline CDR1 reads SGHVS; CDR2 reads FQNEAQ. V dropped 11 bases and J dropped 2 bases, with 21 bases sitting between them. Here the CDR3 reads CASPGTPYRNYGYTF. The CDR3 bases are TGTGCCTCTCCCGGGACTCCATACAGAAACTATGGCTACACCTTC.

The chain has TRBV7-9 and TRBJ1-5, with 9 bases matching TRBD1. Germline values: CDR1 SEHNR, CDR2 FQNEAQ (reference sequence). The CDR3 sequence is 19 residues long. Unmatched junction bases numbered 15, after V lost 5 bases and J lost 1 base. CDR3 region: CASSRGFTGTGKSNQPQHF. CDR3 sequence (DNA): TGTGCCAGCAGCCGGGGGTTCACCGGGACAGGGAAAAGCAATCAGCCCCAGCATTTT.

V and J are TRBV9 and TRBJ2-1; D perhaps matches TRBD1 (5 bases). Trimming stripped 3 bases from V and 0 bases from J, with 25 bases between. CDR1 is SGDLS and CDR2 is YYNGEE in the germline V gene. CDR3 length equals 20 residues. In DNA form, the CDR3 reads TGTGCCAGCAGCGGGGGCTCTTTGCGCGGCAGCCCCCTCTCCTACAATGAGCAGTTCTTC. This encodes CASSGGSLRGSPLSYNEQFF.

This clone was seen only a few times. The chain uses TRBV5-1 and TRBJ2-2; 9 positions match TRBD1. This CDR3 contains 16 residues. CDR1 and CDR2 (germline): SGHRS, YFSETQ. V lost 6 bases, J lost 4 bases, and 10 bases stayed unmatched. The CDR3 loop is CASKKDRGDATGELFF. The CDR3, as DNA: TGCGCCAGCAAGAAGGACAGGGGAGATGCCACCGGGGAGCTGTTTTTT.

The CDR3 DNA reads TGTGCCAGCAGCTTACAGGGTTACAATGAGCAGTTCTTC. Residues: CASSLQGYNEQFF. The chain employs TRBV7-3 and TRBJ2-1, with D maybe TRBD1 (5 bases). This CDR3 has 13 amino acids. Germline CDR1 reads SGHTA; CDR2 reads FQGTGA. V gave up 2 bases and J gave up 4 bases, with 6 bases separating them. Full variable domain (outside the CDR3, taken from reference TRBV7-3 and TRBJ2-1): GAGVSQTPSNKVTEKGKYVELRCDPISGHTALYWYRQSLGQGPEFLIYFQGTGAADDSGLPNDRFFAVRPEGSVSTLKIQRTERGDSAVYLCASSLQGYNEQFFGPGTRLTVL.

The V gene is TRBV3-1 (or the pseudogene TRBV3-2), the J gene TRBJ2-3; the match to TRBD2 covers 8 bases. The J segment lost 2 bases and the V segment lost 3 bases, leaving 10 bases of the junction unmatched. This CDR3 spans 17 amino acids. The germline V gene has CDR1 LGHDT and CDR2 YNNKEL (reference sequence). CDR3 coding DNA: TGTGCCAGCAGCCAGGATGCTCGCGGGAGGCCCACAGATACGCAGTATTTT. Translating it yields CASSQDARGRPTDTQYF.